This TCR beta chain was captured in a study of blood T cells in healthy people across ages. Details on this clonotype: Its antigen is unidentified.

In germline, CDR1 is SQVTM, CDR2 ANQGSEA. There are 13 residues in the CDR3. V was clipped by 1 base and J by 7 bases; unmatched bases: 3. Study-level points and caveats: Compared with aged donors, long-lived donors showed fewer expanded clones, suggesting selection.

A second PCR of roughly 7 to 11 cycles used a sample-barcoded 5' primer and a J-beta primer mix. TCRdb passed the 5' RACE reads through MiXCR, listing each CDR3 protein once. The sample holds 700,000 to 950,000 distinct CDR3 sequences, approximately 39% seen once. The sample comprised blood. The origin of this receptor is a woman aged 55-69 years in good health. This chain links TRBV29-1 with TRBJ2-1; TRBD2 matches at 8 bases. This CDR3 reads CSVEGPGGNEQFF. CDR3 nucleotides: TGCAGCGTTGAAGGCCCGGGAGGGAATGAGCAGTTCTTC.